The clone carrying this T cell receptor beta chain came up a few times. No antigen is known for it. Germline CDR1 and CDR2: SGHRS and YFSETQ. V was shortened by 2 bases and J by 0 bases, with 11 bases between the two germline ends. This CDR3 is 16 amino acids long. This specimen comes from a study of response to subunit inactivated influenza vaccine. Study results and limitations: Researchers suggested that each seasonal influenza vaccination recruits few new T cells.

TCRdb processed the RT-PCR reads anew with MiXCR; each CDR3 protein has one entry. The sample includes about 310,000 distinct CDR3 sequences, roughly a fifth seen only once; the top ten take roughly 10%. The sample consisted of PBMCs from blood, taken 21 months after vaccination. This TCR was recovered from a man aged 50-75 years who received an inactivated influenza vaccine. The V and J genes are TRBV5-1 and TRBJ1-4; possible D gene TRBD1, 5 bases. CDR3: CASSLTGVSTNEKLFF. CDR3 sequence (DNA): TGCGCCAGCAGCTTAACGGGGGTGTCAACTAATGAAAAACTGTTTTTT.